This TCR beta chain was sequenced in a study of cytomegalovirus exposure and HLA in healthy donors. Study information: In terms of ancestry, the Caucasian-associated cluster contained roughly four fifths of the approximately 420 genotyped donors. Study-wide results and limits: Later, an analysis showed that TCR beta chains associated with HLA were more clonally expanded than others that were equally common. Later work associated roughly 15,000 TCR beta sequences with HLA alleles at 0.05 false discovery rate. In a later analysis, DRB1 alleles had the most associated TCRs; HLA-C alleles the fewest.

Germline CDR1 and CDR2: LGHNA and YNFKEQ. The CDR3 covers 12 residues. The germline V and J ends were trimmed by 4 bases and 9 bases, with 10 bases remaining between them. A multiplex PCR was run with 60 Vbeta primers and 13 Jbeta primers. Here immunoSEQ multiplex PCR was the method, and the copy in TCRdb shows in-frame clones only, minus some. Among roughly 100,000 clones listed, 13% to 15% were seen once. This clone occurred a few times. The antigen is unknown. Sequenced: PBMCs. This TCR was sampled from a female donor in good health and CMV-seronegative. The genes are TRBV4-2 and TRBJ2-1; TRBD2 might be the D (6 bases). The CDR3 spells CASSRRDGEQFF. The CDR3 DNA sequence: TGTGCCAGCAGCCGGCGGGATGGTGAGCAGTTCTTC.